This T cell receptor (beta chain) was found in a study of blood T cell repertoires in COVID-19. Study at large: Acute and convalescent COVID-19 samples came from the United States, Italy and Spain. The cDNA or gDNA used as material had been derived from T cells, B-cell-depleted T cells, or PBMCs.

This CDR3 spans 13 amino acids. Original processing methods: The assay estimated nucleated cells by amplifying reference gene primers. The method was immunoSEQ multiplex PCR; TCRdb's version includes in-frame clones alone and lacks a portion of them. That table is the source of V, J and clone size, and D and trimming were worked out from the DNA. The profile shows about 64,000 clones, approximately 91% of them singletons. The clonotype originates from a human donor in a cohort sampled during active COVID-19. V gene TRBV21-1 combines with J gene TRBJ2-2; TRBD2 is taken as the D call from the table, unchecked against the DNA. TRBV21-1 is noted as a pseudogene. The sample was peripheral blood. This CDR3 is CASSNGRTGELFF. The DNA of the CDR3 is TGTGCCAGCAGCAATGGGAGGACCGGGGAGCTGTTTTTT.